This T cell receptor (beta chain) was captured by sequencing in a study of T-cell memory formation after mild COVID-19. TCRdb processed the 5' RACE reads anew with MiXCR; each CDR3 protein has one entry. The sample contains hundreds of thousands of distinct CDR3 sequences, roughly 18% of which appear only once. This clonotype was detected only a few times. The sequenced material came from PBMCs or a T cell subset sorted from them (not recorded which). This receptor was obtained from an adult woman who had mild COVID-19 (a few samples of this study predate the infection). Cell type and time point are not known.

The CDR3 sequence: CASSQPGLGERNIQYF. In DNA, the CDR3 is TGTGCCAGCAGCCAACCCGGACTAGGGGAGAGAAACATTCAGTACTTC. V and J are TRBV5-5 and TRBJ2-4; 7 bases map to TRBD2. The J segment lost 6 bases and the V segment lost 4 bases, leaving 13 bases of the junction unmatched. The V gene's germline CDR1 is SGHKS and CDR2 YYEKEE (reference sequence). The CDR3 runs 16 residues.